This entry describes one T cell receptor (beta chain). This sample is drawn from a study of shared clonotypes between healthy human individuals. The data were produced by immunoSEQ multiplex PCR, yet TCRdb's version contains in-frame clones alone and is incomplete. The sample contains roughly 700,000 clones, about nine tenths of which appear only once. The V end lost 2 bases, the J end lost 2 bases, and 7 bases lay between the germline ends. Germline CDR1 SEHNR, CDR2 FQNEAQ (reference sequence). The CDR3 runs 14 residues. The sequence came from a man aged 18 to 29 in good health. Some clones in this sample may be carry-over from other donors' samples. The chain employs TRBV7-9 and TRBJ1-5; D is unclear. The sequenced sample consisted of memory CD8+ T cells from PBMCs. Subset described: CD45RO+ cells pooled with CCR7-negative TemRA cells. CDR3 loop: CASSLLTGNQPQHF. The CDR3 nucleotides read TGTGCCAGCAGCTTACTAACGGGCAATCAGCCCCAGCATTTT. The full variable domain, with the rest looked up from reference TRBV7-9 and TRBJ1-5, is DTGVSQNPRHKITKRGQNVTFRCDPISEHNRLYWYRQTLGQGPEFLTYFQNEAQLEKSRLLSDRFSAERPKGSFSTLEIQRTEQGDSAMYLCASSLLTGNQPQHFGDGTRLSIL.